Below are 10 T cell receptor beta chains sequenced from a single sample in a study of blood T cell repertoires in COVID-19. The data were produced by immunoSEQ multiplex PCR, yet TCRdb's version contains in-frame clones alone and is incomplete. This sample has about 100,000 clones; approximately 84% occur once, and the top ten carry about 4%. Sequenced input: peripheral blood. The receptors shown here come from a human donor in a cohort sampled during active COVID-19.

This CDR3 is CATSGEWGGEQFF. The CDR3 DNA reads TGTGCCACCTCTGGCGAGTGGGGGGGTGAGCAGTTCTTC. The chain recombines TRBV5-5 with TRBJ2-1; 7 nucleotides align to TRBD2. J lost 9 bases, V lost 9 bases, and 12 bases had no gene match. From germline, CDR1 is SGHKS and CDR2 YYEKEE (reference sequence). The CDR3 extends over 13 amino acids. Variable domain in full (rest from reference TRBV5-5 and TRBJ2-1): DAGVTQSPTHLIKTRGQQVTLRCSPISGHKSVSWYQQVLGQGPQFIFQYYEKEERGRGNFPDRFSARQFPNYSSELNVNALLLGDSALYLCATSGEWGGEQFFGPGTRLTVL.

The chain carries TRBV10-2 and TRBJ1-1, with 8 nucleotides matching TRBD1. V gave up 7 bases and J gave up 8 bases; unmatched junction bases: 9. The germline V gene encodes CDR1 WSHSY and CDR2 SAAADI. The CDR3 covers 13 residues. CDR3 in amino acids: CASKKDRAEEAFF. The CDR3 DNA is TGCGCCAGCAAGAAGGACAGGGCGGAAGAAGCTTTCTTT.

V is TRBV25-1 and J is TRBJ2-1, with TRBD2 matching over 10 bases. This CDR3 region has 15 residues. Germline loops: CDR1 MGHDK, CDR2 SYGVNS. The V segment lost 6 bases and the J segment 10 bases; nucleotides outside the gene matches: 12. The CDR3 reads CASRVRLAGAFEQFF. The CDR3 nucleotides read TGTGCCAGCAGGGTTCGCCTAGCGGGAGCATTCGAGCAGTTCTTC.

The chain is built from TRBV10-3 and TRBJ2-6, with 7 bases fitting TRBD2. The CDR3 is 18 amino acids. CDR1 and CDR2 (germline): ENHRY, SYGVKD. Trimming took 1 base from V and 1 from J; bases not matched to a gene: 7. CDR3 DNA sequence: TGTGCCATCAGTGAGTGGGCGAGCGGGGCTTCTGGGGCCAACGTCCTGACTTTC. Translated, it gives CAISEWASGASGANVLTF.

The V call is TRBV9, the J call TRBJ2-1, with TRBD1 matching over 8 bases. V was pared by 0 bases and J by 3 bases, with 5 bases of the junction left unmatched. This CDR3 has 16 amino acids. Germline V gene sequence: CDR1 SGDLS, CDR2 YYNGEE. The CDR3 sequence is CASSVDRGNIYNEQFF. CDR3 sequence (DNA): TGTGCCAGCAGCGTAGACAGGGGGAACATCTACAATGAGCAGTTCTTC.

This sequence joins TRBV10-2 and TRBJ1-5; maybe TRBD1 (6 bases). Looked up from germline, CDR1 is WSHSY and CDR2 is SAAADI. V was clipped by 7 bases and J by 0 bases, with 22 bases between them. This CDR3 is built from 18 residues. In DNA, the CDR3 is TGCGCCAGCAACCCAGGAAGAACGACAGGAATTAGCAATCAGCCCCAGCATTTT. Translated, it gives CASNPGRTTGISNQPQHF.

The chain carries TRBV9 and TRBJ1-5, with 10 bases aligning to TRBD1. Germline values: CDR1 SGDLS, CDR2 YYNGEE. V shed 4 bases and J 6 bases; nucleotides not matched to a gene: 4. This CDR3 spans 14 amino acids. CDR3 region: CASSPGQGGQPQHF. The CDR3 DNA reads as TGTGCCAGCAGCCCCGGACAGGGGGGTCAGCCCCAGCATTTT.

This clone has just a few counts. This rearrangement joins TRBV7-3 to TRBJ2-1, with 8 bases aligning to TRBD2. The CDR3 runs 15 residues. J gave up 2 bases and V 2 bases, and 2 bases lay outside the gene matches. CDR1 and CDR2 from the germline V gene are SGHTA and FQGTGA. The CDR3 region has the DNA TGTGCCAGCAGCTTACGGGAGGGCCCCTACAATGAGCAGTTCTTC. Its protein is CASSLREGPYNEQFF.

The chain combines TRBV7-2 with TRBJ1-5, with D possibly being TRBD1 (5 bases). Germline values: CDR1 SGHTA, CDR2 FQGNSA. This CDR3 contains 16 residues. Between the trimmed V and J ends, which lost 4 bases and 3 bases, there was a span of 16 bases. CDR3 in DNA: TGTGCCAGCAGCTCACTCGGTGGGGGGACCAATCAGCCCCAGCATTTT. Translation gives CASSSLGGGTNQPQHF.

V gene TRBV6-5 combines with J gene TRBJ1-2, with 8 nucleotides matching TRBD1. V trimming: 0 bases; J trimming: 4 bases; junction bases outside the gene matches: 7. Germline lookup yields CDR1 MNHEY and CDR2 SVGAGI. This CDR3 comprises 16 residues. The CDR3 spells CASSYSAGGGGYGYTF. The CDR3 DNA sequence: TGTGCCAGCAGTTACTCGGCAGGGGGCGGGGGCTATGGCTACACCTTC.